The 28 T cell receptor beta chains presented below share a single source sample, sequenced in a study of blood T cell repertoires in COVID-19. TCRdb's table, derived via immunoSEQ multiplex PCR, lists solely in-frame clones and lacks some. The table has more than 150,000 clones, more than 75% seen once. Sample: PBMCs or T cells enriched from blood (not recorded which). The receptors come from a man aged 55 to 70 who had been exposed to COVID-19.

The V call is TRBV6-5, the J call TRBJ2-1, with D maybe TRBD1 (6 bases). The germline V gene has CDR1 MNHEY and CDR2 SVGAGI. Trimming stripped 6 bases from V and 0 bases from J, with 9 bases between. This CDR3 has 14 amino acids. The CDR3 loop is CASRQDSSYNEQFF. The CDR3 nucleotides read TGTGCCAGCAGACAGGACAGCTCCTACAATGAGCAGTTCTTC.

The chain employs TRBV19 and TRBJ2-3; 8 positions agree with TRBD2. The germline V gene has CDR1 LNHDA and CDR2 SQIVND (reference sequence). The J segment lost 1 base and the V segment lost 1 base, leaving 1 base of the junction unmatched. The CDR3 is 15 residues long. The CDR3 sequence is CASSIVLAGTDTQYF. CDR3 in DNA: TGTGCCAGTAGTATAGTACTAGCGGGCACAGATACGCAGTATTTT.

V is TRBV28 and J is TRBJ1-1; D not certain. The V and J ends lost 10 bases and 0 bases respectively, with 6 bases between them. The germline V gene encodes CDR1 MDHEN and CDR2 SYDVKM. The CDR3 totals 11 residues. In nucleotides, the CDR3 is TGTGCCACCCATCTGAACACTGAAGCTTTCTTT. Translated, it gives CATHLNTEAFF.

The chain couples TRBV5-6 to TRBJ1-5; D is perhaps TRBD1 (5 bases). The germline gives CDR1 SGHDT, CDR2 YYEEEE. The CDR3 spans 14 residues. Deletions cut 3 bases from V and 4 bases from J, with 11 bases between. The CDR3 reads CASSYWGLNQPQHF. The CDR3 region has the DNA TGTGCCAGCAGCTACTGGGGCTTAAATCAGCCCCAGCATTTT.

In this sample, this clone turned up once. This chain connects TRBV28 to TRBJ1-1; the D is unclear. Germline V gene data show CDR1 as MDHEN and CDR2 as SYDVKM. Trimming removed 2 bases from V and 8 bases from J, with 9 bases in between. CDR3 length: 12 residues. The CDR3 DNA follows: TGTGCCAGCAGTTTACCCGGGTTCGAAGCTTTCTTT. Protein product: CASSLPGFEAFF.

The rearrangement uses TRBV30 and TRBJ2-7; perhaps TRBD2 as D (7 bases). Per the germline V gene, CDR1 is GTSNPN and CDR2 is SVGIG (reference sequence). There are 14 residues in the CDR3. Trimming pared 2 bases from V and 4 bases from J, leaving 15 bases between. The CDR3 here is CAWSRGAHGYEQYF. CDR3 nucleotides: TGTGCCTGGAGTCGGGGGGCTCACGGTTACGAGCAGTACTTC. The whole variable domain, filled in from reference TRBV30 and TRBJ2-7, reads SQTIHQWPATLVQPVGSPLSLECTVEGTSNPNLYWYRQAAGRGLQLLFYSVGIGQISSEVPQNLSASRPQDRQFILSSKKLLLSDSGFYLCAWSRGAHGYEQYFGPGTRLTVT.

The CDR3, as DNA: TGTGCCAGCAGGACAGGGTTCGAGCAGTACTTC. Amino acids: CASRTGFEQYF. V usage is TRBV6-6 and J usage is TRBJ2-7; the match to TRBD1 covers 7 bases. CDR1 MNHNY and CDR2 SVGAGI come from the germline V gene (reference sequence). V dropped 6 bases and J dropped 6; count of bases not matched to a gene: 2. CDR3 length: 11 residues.

The chain uses TRBV27 and TRBJ1-3; 7 nucleotides match TRBD1. CDR1 is MNHEY, CDR2 SMNVEV, per germline (reference sequence). The CDR3 is 15 amino acids. Trimming at V came to 5 bases and at J to 0 bases, leaving 4 bases not matched to a gene. The CDR3 reads CASSAYRGSGNTIYF. Written as DNA, the CDR3 is TGTGCCAGCAGTGCATACAGGGGCTCTGGAAACACCATATATTTT.

This clone was seen only a few times. The chain has TRBV2 and TRBJ1-4; D is possibly TRBD1 (6 bases). Germline assignment: CDR1 SNHLY and CDR2 FYNNEI. The CDR3 loop spans 15 amino acids. With 5 bases removed from V and 12 bases from J, the gap between germline ends came to 22 bases. Here the CDR3 reads CASSITGLALRELFF. For the CDR3, the DNA is TGTGCCAGCAGTATCACAGGGCTGGCCTTACGGGAACTGTTTTTT.

The rearrangement links TRBV3-1 (or the pseudogene TRBV3-2) to TRBJ2-5, with 8 bases identical to TRBD2. Trimming took 2 bases from V and 1 from J; bases not matched to a gene: 9. This CDR3 comprises 17 residues. Germline CDR1 LGHDT, CDR2 YNNKEL (reference sequence). The CDR3 sequence is CASSQPLSGIAQETQYF. The CDR3, as DNA: TGTGCCAGCAGCCAACCCCTTAGCGGGATTGCCCAAGAGACCCAGTACTTC.

The V gene is TRBV27, the J gene TRBJ1-1; tentative D call: TRBD1 (5 bases). V was shortened by 4 bases and J by 3 bases, with 12 bases between the two germline ends. Per germline, CDR1 MNHEY and CDR2 SMNVEV (reference sequence). The CDR3 totals 14 residues. CDR3 sequence (DNA): TGTGCCAGCAGTTGGTGGCAGGGCTACACTGAAGCTTTCTTT. Translated: CASSWWQGYTEAFF.

In this sample, this clone turned up a few times. The V call is TRBV9, the J call TRBJ2-1; 11 bases are a match to TRBD2. Germline V gives CDR1 SGDLS, CDR2 YYNGEE. V was clipped by 0 bases and J by 5 bases; unmatched bases: 4. The CDR3 is 16 amino acids. The CDR3 DNA reads as TGTGCCAGCAGCGTAGAAATAGCGGGAGGGGACAATGAGCAGTTCTTC. Protein sequence: CASSVEIAGGDNEQFF.

The gene calls are TRBV28 and TRBJ1-4; D is ambiguous. Germline values: CDR1 MDHEN, CDR2 SYDVKM. The CDR3 loop spans 13 amino acids. The germline V and J ends were trimmed by 7 bases and 7 bases, with 13 bases remaining between them. In nucleotides, the CDR3 is TGTGCCAGCACCTCAATCCCGAGTGAAAAACTGTTTTTT. It specifies CASTSIPSEKLFF. Variable domain in full (rest from reference TRBV28 and TRBJ1-4): DVKVTQSSRYLVKRTGEKVFLECVQDMDHENMFWYRQDPGLGLRLIYFSYDVKMKEKGDIPEGYSVSREKKERFSLILESASTNQTSMYLCASTSIPSEKLFFGSGTQLSVL.

This chain uses TRBV7-9 with TRBJ2-3; 11 bases map to TRBD2. Per germline, CDR1 SEHNR and CDR2 FQNEAQ (reference sequence). V trimming: 6 bases; J trimming: 0 bases; junction bases outside the gene matches: 14. The CDR3 is made up of 19 amino acids. CDR3 sequence: CASSGAVTSGGTSTDTQYF. The DNA of the CDR3 is TGTGCCAGCAGTGGGGCGGTAACTAGCGGGGGAACTAGCACAGATACGCAGTATTTT.

This chain uses TRBV9 with TRBJ1-2; 7 bases are shared with TRBD1. This CDR3 contains 15 residues. The germline gives CDR1 SGDLS, CDR2 YYNGEE. J gave up 4 bases and V 0 bases, and 6 bases lay outside the gene matches. The CDR3 nucleotides read TGTGCCAGCAGCGTAGGAGGGGGCAGGGGCTATGGCTACACCTTC. Residues: CASSVGGGRGYGYTF.

In DNA, the CDR3 is TGCAGTGCTAGTCTTTTTGCGGGAGGGAGCACAGATACGCAGTATTTT. Amino acid sequence: CSASLFAGGSTDTQYF. This sequence joins TRBV20-1 and TRBJ2-3; TRBD2 matches at 9 bases. Germline V gives CDR1 DFQATT, CDR2 SNEGSKA (reference sequence). The V gene end was trimmed by 3 bases and the J gene end by 0 bases; junction bases not matched to a gene: 7. The CDR3 runs 16 residues.

The chain links TRBV27 to TRBJ1-2; TRBD1 might be the D (5 bases). CDR3 size: 15 residues. Trimming left V 2 bases short and J 7 bases short, with 17 bases between. CDR1 and CDR2 (germline): MNHEY, SMNVEV (reference sequence). The DNA of the CDR3 is TGTGCCAGCAGTTTAGACGGTGCAGGGTTGGGTGGCTACACCTTC. It codes for CASSLDGAGLGGYTF.

This chain uses TRBV3-1 (or the pseudogene TRBV3-2) with TRBJ2-5; the D gene is possibly TRBD1 (6 bases). This CDR3 comprises 17 residues. Trimming shortened V by 0 bases and J by 5 bases, and 19 bases separated the two germline ends. CDR1 and CDR2 (germline): LGHDT, YNNKEL (reference sequence). The DNA for the CDR3 is TGTGCCAGCAGCCAAGATTCACGGACAGCCACGGCGGAGACCCAGTACTTC. Protein: CASSQDSRTATAETQYF.

This chain uses TRBV5-1 with TRBJ2-3; 7 bases line up with TRBD1. The CDR3 has 14 amino acids. Germline values: CDR1 SGHRS, CDR2 YFSETQ. Germline trimming cut 2 bases from V and 5 bases from J; bases unmatched to any gene: 5. Written as DNA, the CDR3 is TGCGCCAGCAGCTTAGGGGGCTCGGGAGATACGCAGTATTTT. This gives the protein CASSLGGSGDTQYF.

The rearrangement joins TRBV19 to TRBJ1-2; D is perhaps TRBD1 (5 bases). Germline V gene data show CDR1 as LNHDA and CDR2 as SQIVND (reference sequence). The CDR3 extends over 13 amino acids. V shed 5 bases and J shed 7 bases, with 14 bases lying between them. The CDR3 coding sequence is TGTGCCAGTAGTGCTCTCCAGGGTGGTGGCTACACCTTC. This sequence encodes CASSALQGGGYTF. Full variable domain (remainder filled in from reference TRBV19 and TRBJ1-2): DGGITQSPKYLFRKEGQNVTLSCEQNLNHDAMYWYRQDPGQGLRLIYYSQIVNDFQKGDIAEGYSVSREKKESFPLTVTSAQKNPTAFYLCASSALQGGGYTFGSGTRLTVV.

This clone is a singleton in its sample. The genes are TRBV15 and TRBJ2-3, with 9 bases lining up with TRBD2. V dropped 3 bases and J dropped 8; count of bases not matched to a gene: 3. CDR3 length: 13 amino acids. The germline V gene has CDR1 LNHNV and CDR2 YYDKDF (reference sequence). The DNA for the CDR3 is TGTGCCACCAGCAGCCAGCGGGAGGCTACGCAGTATTTT. Its translation: CATSSQREATQYF.

The sample holds a few counts of this clone. V and J are TRBV29-1 and TRBJ1-2; D remains ambiguous. CDR1 and CDR2 from the germline V gene are SQVTM and ANQGSEA. This CDR3 comprises 18 residues. V lost 0 bases to trimming and J lost 1 base, with 21 bases between them. Here the CDR3 reads CSVEDRERGNFHNYGYTF. CDR3 nucleotide sequence: TGCAGCGTTGAAGATCGGGAACGGGGAAACTTCCATAACTATGGCTACACCTTC.

The chain links TRBV7-2 to TRBJ2-5; 8 nucleotides line up with TRBD1. Germline V gene lookup returns CDR1 SGHTA and CDR2 FQGNSA. CDR3 length: 16 amino acids. V lost 1 base, J lost 4 bases, and 8 bases stayed unmatched. CDR3 amino acids: CASSLEGRGRPETQYF. The CDR3 DNA reads as TGTGCCAGCAGCTTAGAGGGCAGGGGGCGCCCAGAGACCCAGTACTTC.

This chain joins TRBV14 and TRBJ2-3; possible D gene TRBD2, 6 bases. Trimming cost V 8 bases and J 0 bases, with 18 bases left between them. This CDR3 is 16 amino acids long. Germline V CDR1 and CDR2: SGHDN, FVKESK. The CDR3 here is CASQWTRLASTDTQYF. The CDR3 coding sequence is TGTGCCAGCCAATGGACAAGGCTAGCGAGCACAGATACGCAGTATTTT.

The V call is TRBV5-4, the J call TRBJ2-2, with 8 nucleotides matching TRBD1. V was clipped by 4 bases and J by 1 base; unmatched bases: 6. This CDR3 has 16 amino acids. Germline CDR1 SGHNT, CDR2 YYREEE (reference sequence). CDR3 region: CASSPRTGRNTGELFF. The CDR3 DNA is TGTGCCAGCAGCCCAAGGACAGGGAGGAACACCGGGGAGCTGTTTTTT.

The DNA of the CDR3 is TGTGCCAGCAGCGGGACACTGTACTATGGCTACACCTTC. Amino acids: CASSGTLYYGYTF. The chain links TRBV11-3 to TRBJ1-2, with D maybe TRBD1 (6 bases). The CDR3 extends over 13 amino acids. Trimming removed 5 bases from V and 3 bases from J, with 10 bases in between. CDR1 and CDR2 from the germline V gene are SGHNT and YENEEA.

J is TRBJ2-3 and V is TRBV28; 10 nucleotides match TRBD2. V was clipped by 9 bases and J by 1 base; unmatched bases: 22. The CDR3 is 20 amino acids. Germline V gene data show CDR1 as MDHEN and CDR2 as SYDVKM. The CDR3 region is CARDRSGGAGGPSGTDTQYF. The CDR3 nucleotides are TGTGCCAGAGACAGGTCTGGGGGAGCGGGAGGGCCGTCGGGCACAGATACGCAGTATTTT.

CDR3 DNA: TGTGCCTGGAGATTTGGGCAGGGGGCAGCTGGCTACACCTTC. This sequence encodes CAWRFGQGAAGYTF. V usage is TRBV30 and J usage is TRBJ1-2; 8 bases are shared with TRBD1. J lost 7 bases, V lost 3 bases, and 10 bases had no gene match. The V gene's germline CDR1 is GTSNPN and CDR2 SVGIG (reference sequence). This CDR3 region has 14 residues.